Presented here are 5 T cell receptor beta chains from one specimen sequenced in a study of cytomegalovirus exposure and HLA in healthy donors. The PCR made use of 60 Vbeta and 13 Jbeta primers. Sequencing used immunoSEQ multiplex PCR; TCRdb keeps in-frame clones, though not all of them. The data hold over 150,000 clones, with roughly 81% observed a single time. Sequencing input: PBMCs. The receptors originated from a man aged 30-40 years in good health and CMV-seropositive.

This clone was seen more than once but under ten times. This chain connects TRBV25-1 to TRBJ2-7; D might be TRBD2 (6 bases). Germline V CDR1 and CDR2: MGHDK, SYGVNS. CDR3 length: 12 residues. V was clipped by 10 bases and J by 4 bases, with 14 bases between them. In DNA form, the CDR3 reads TGTGCCACCGCCGGGGGAGGTTACGAGCAGTACTTC. This encodes CATAGGGYEQYF.

This sequence joins TRBV10-2 and TRBJ2-5, with TRBD2 as a possible D gene (6 bases). Trimming removed 0 bases from V and 3 bases from J, with 8 bases in between. Germline V lookup: CDR1 WSHSY, CDR2 SAAADI. CDR3 length equals 14 residues. CDR3 protein: CASSESGLKETQYF. The DNA of the CDR3 is TGCGCCAGCAGTGAGTCGGGACTTAAAGAGACCCAGTACTTC.

V gene TRBV19 combines with J gene TRBJ1-3, with D uncertain. The CDR3 spans 19 residues. Per the germline V gene, CDR1 is LNHDA and CDR2 is SQIVND (reference sequence). V lost 7 bases and J 0 bases, leaving 25 bases between the germline ends. The CDR3 region is CASTYWFDGRSFSGNTIYF. The DNA of the CDR3 is TGTGCCAGTACCTATTGGTTCGATGGTAGGAGCTTCTCTGGAAACACCATATATTTT.

The CDR3 bases are TGTGCCAGCAGACGGGACAGGGACACAGATACGCAGTATTTT. Translated: CASRRDRDTDTQYF. V gene TRBV2 combines with J gene TRBJ2-3; the match to TRBD1 covers 9 bases. The trim removed 6 bases at V and 2 bases at J, leaving 3 bases unmatched. In germline, CDR1 is SNHLY, CDR2 FYNNEI. The CDR3 runs to 14 residues.

The CDR3 region has the DNA TGTGCCTGGAGTGCCTGGACAGGGCAAGGGCCCCAGCATTTT. Protein product: CAWSAWTGQGPQHF. The chain uses TRBV30 and TRBJ1-5; 8 bases match TRBD1. From germline, CDR1 is GTSNPN and CDR2 SVGIG (reference sequence). With V trimmed by 1 base and J by 9 bases, 8 bases remained unmatched. The CDR3 has 14 amino acids.